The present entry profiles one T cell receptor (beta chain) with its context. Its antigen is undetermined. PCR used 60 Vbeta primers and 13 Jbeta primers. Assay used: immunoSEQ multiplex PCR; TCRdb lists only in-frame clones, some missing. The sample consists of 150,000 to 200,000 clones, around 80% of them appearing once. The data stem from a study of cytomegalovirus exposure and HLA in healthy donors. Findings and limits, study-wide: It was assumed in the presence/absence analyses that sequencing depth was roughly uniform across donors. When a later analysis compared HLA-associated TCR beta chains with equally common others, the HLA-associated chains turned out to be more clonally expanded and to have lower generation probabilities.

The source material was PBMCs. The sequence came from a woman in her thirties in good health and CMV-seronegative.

In DNA form, the CDR3 reads TGCAGCGTTGAAGGAATGGCAGGTTCCTCCTCTGGAAACACCATATATTTT. Amino acids: CSVEGMAGSSSGNTIYF. The rearrangement uses TRBV29-1 and TRBJ1-3; D is unclear. The germline gives CDR1 SQVTM, CDR2 ANQGSEA. Trimming took off 1 base at V and 0 bases at J, with 16 bases between the two ends. The CDR3 runs 17 residues.